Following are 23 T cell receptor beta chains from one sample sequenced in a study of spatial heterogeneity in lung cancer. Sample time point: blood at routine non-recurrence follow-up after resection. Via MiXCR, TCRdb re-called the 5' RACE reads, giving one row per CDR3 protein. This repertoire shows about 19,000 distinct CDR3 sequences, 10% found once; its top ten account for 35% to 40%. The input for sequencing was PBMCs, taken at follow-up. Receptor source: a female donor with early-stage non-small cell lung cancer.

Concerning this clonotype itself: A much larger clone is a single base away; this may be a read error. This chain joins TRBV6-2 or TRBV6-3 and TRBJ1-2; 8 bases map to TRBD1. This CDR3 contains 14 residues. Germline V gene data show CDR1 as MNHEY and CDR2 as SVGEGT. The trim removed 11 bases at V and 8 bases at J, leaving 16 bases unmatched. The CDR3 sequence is CAGILTGVAVGYTF. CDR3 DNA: TGTGCCGGCATCCTGACAGGGGTGGCTGTGGGCTACACCTTC.

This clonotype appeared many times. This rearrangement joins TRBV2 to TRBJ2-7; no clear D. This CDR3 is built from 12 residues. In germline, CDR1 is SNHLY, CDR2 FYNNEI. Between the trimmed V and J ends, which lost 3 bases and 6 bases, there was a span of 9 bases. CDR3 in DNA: TGTGCCAGCAGTGATCAGGCTGGCGAGCAGTACTTC. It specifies CASSDQAGEQYF.

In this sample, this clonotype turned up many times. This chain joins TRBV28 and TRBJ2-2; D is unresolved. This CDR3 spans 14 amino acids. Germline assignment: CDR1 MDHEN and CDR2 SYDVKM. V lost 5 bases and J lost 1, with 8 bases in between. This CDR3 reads CASSRYRNTGELFF. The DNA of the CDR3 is TGTGCCAGCAGTCGATACAGGAACACCGGGGAGCTGTTTTTT.

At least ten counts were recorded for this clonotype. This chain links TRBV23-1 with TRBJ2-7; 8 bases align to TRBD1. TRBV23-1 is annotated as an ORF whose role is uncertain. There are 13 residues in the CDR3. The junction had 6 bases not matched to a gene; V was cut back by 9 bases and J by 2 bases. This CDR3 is CARTGQEAYEQYF. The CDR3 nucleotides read TGCGCCAGGACGGGACAGGAGGCCTACGAGCAGTACTTC.

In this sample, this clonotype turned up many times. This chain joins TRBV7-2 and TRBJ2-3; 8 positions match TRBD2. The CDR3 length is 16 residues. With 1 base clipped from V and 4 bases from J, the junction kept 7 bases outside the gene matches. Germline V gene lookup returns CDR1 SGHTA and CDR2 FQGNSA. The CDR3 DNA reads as TGTGCCAGCAGCTTAGTGGCCGCAGCGGGGGCAGATACGCAGTATTTT. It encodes CASSLVAAAGADTQYF.

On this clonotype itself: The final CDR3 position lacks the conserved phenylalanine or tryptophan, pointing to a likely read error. The CDR3 nucleotides read TGTGCCAGCCGCTTTGGTAACGAGCAGTACTCC. Its protein is CASRFGNEQYS. The gene calls are TRBV11-2 and TRBJ2-7, with no clear D. The CDR3 spans 11 residues. Germline V CDR1 and CDR2: SGHAT, FQNNGV.

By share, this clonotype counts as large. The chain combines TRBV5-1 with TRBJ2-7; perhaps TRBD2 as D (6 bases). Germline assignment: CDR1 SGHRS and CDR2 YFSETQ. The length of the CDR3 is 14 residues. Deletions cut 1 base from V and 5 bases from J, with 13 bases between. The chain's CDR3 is CASSLSAGRNEQYF. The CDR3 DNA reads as TGCGCCAGCAGCTTGTCGGCAGGGAGGAACGAGCAGTACTTC.

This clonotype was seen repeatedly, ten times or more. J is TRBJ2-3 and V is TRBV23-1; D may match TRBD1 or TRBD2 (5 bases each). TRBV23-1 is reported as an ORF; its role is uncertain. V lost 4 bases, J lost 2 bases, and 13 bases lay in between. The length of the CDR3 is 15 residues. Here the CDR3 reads CASSPYRGTTDTQYF. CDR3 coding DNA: TGCGCCAGCAGTCCCTACCGAGGGACCACAGATACGCAGTATTTT.

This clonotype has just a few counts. CDR3 sequence: CASSLGRGSYNEQFF. CDR3 nucleotide sequence: TGTGCCAGCAGCTTAGGCAGGGGATCCTACAATGAGCAGTTCTTC. The chain joins TRBV13 to TRBJ2-1; D possibly corresponds to TRBD1 (6 bases). The CDR3 totals 15 residues. Germline V lookup: CDR1 PRHDT, CDR2 FYEKMQ (reference sequence). Trimming removed 0 bases at V and 1 base at J, with 7 bases between.

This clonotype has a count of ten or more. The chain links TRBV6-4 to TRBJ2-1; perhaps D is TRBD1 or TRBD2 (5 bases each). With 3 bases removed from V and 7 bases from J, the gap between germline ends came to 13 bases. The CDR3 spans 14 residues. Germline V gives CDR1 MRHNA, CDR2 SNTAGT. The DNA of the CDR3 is TGTGCCAGCAGTGAAGCCCCGGGGCGGAATGAGCAGTTCTTC. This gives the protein CASSEAPGRNEQFF.

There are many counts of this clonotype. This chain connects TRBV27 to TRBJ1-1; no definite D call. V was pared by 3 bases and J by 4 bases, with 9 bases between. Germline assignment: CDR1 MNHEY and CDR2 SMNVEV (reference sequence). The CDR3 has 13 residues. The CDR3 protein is CASSLTVATEAFF. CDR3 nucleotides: TGTGCCAGCAGTTTGACGGTTGCCACTGAAGCTTTCTTT.

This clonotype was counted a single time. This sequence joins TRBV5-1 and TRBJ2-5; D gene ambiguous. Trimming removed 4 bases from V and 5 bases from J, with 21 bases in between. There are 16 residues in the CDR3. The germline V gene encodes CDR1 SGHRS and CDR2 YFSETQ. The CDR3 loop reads CASSLQPTGQRETQYF. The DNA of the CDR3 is TGCGCCAGCAGCCTCCAACCTACTGGTCAGAGGGAGACCCAGTACTTC.

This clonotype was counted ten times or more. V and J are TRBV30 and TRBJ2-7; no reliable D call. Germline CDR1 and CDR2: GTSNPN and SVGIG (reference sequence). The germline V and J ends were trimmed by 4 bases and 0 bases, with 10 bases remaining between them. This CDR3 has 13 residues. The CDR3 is CAWNDQSSYEQYF. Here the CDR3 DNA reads TGTGCCTGGAATGACCAAAGCTCCTACGAGCAGTACTTC.

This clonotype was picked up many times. The CDR3 reads CASSHWASSYEQYF. In DNA, the CDR3 is TGTGCCAGCAGCCACTGGGCCAGCTCCTACGAGCAGTACTTC. The rearrangement joins TRBV2 to TRBJ2-7; D call uncertain. The germline gives CDR1 SNHLY, CDR2 FYNNEI. V dropped 6 bases and J dropped 0 bases, with 12 bases sitting between them. CDR3 length: 14 amino acids.

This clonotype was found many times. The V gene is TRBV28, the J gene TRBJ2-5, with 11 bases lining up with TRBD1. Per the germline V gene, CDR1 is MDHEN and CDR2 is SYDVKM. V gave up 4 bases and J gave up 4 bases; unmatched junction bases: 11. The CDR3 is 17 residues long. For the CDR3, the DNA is TGTGCCAGCAGTTGGTTGGGGACAGGGGGAAGTAGAGAGACCCAGTACTTC. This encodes CASSWLGTGGSRETQYF.

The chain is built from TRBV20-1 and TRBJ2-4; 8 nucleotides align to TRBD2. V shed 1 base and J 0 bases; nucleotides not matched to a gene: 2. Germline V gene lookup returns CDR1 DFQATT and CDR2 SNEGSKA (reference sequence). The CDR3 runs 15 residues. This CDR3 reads CSARGRGGAKNIQYF. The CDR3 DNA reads TGCAGTGCTAGAGGCCGGGGGGGAGCCAAAAACATTCAGTACTTC.

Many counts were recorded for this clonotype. CDR3 sequence (DNA): TGTGCCGCCGGTCCGTCAGTCGGGGAGCTGTTTTTT. Protein product: CAAGPSVGELFF. This sequence joins TRBV6-1 and TRBJ2-2, with D hard to call. CDR3 length equals 12 residues. Germline CDR1 and CDR2: MNHNS and SASEGT. Trimming took off 11 bases at V and 7 bases at J, with 14 bases between the two ends.

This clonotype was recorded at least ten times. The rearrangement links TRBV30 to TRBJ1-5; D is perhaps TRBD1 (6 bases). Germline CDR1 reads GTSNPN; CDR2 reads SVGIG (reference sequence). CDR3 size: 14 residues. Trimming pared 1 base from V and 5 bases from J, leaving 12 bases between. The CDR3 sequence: CAWSADSLDQPQHF. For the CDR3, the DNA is TGTGCCTGGAGTGCGGACAGTCTCGATCAGCCCCAGCATTTT.

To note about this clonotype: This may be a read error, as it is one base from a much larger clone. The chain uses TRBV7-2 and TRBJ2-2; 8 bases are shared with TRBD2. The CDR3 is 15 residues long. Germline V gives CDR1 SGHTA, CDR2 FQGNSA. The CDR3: CVSPREGKNTGELFF. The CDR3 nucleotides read TGTGTCAGCCCCCGGGAGGGGAAGAACACCGGGGAGCTGTTTTTT.

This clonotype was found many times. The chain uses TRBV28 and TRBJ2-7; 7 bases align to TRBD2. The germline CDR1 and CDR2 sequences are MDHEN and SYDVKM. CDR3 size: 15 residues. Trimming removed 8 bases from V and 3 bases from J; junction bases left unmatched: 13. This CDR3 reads CASAQASGGSYEQYF. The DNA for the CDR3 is TGTGCCAGCGCCCAAGCTTCTGGCGGGAGCTACGAGCAGTACTTC.

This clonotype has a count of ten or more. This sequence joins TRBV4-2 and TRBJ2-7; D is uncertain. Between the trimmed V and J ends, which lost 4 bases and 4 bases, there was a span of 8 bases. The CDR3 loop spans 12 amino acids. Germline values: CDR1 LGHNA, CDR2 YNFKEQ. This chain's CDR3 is CASSPDLYEQYF. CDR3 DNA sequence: TGTGCCAGCAGCCCCGACCTTTACGAGCAGTACTTC.

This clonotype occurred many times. CDR3 DNA sequence: TGCGCCAGCGGTTCTGGGGCCAACGTCCTGACTTTC. Translated: CASGSGANVLTF. V usage is TRBV5-1 and J usage is TRBJ2-6; no clear D. V was trimmed by 7 bases and J by 1 base, leaving 3 bases between them. The germline V gene has CDR1 SGHRS and CDR2 YFSETQ. This CDR3 comprises 12 residues.

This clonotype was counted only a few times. The CDR3 sequence is CASSQVAGGGTEAFF. CDR3 bases: TGTGCCAGCAGCCAAGTGGCCGGCGGGGGCACTGAAGCTTTCTTT. This sequence joins TRBV14 and TRBJ1-1; D is possibly TRBD1 (5 bases). V shed 1 base and J shed 4 bases, with 13 bases lying between them. The CDR3 length is 15 residues. Germline CDR1 is SGHDN and CDR2 is FVKESK.